Following are 23 T cell receptor beta chains from one sample sequenced in a study of T cells in Graves' hyperthyroidism and ophthalmopathy. RNA transcripts were the template for amplifying TCR beta CDR3 regions. Researchers ran a first-round RT-PCR on the TCR CDR3 using the HTBI primer set. From the multiplex PCR reads, TCRdb called clonotypes with MiXCR, one entry per CDR3 protein. The repertoire has hundreds of thousands of distinct CDR3 sequences, approximately 25% of them found once; the top ten carry 11%. Input material: blood. The receptors originated from a woman aged 25 to 39 with Graves' ophthalmopathy.

The table lists this clonotype with a few counts. The chain has TRBV28 and TRBJ2-7; D is unresolved. The V end was cut by 8 bases, the J end by 3 bases, with 11 bases between. The CDR3 covers 12 residues. Germline V CDR1 and CDR2: MDHEN, SYDVKM. The CDR3 coding sequence is TGTGCCAGCCAAAGGGCCGGCTACGAGCAGTACTTC. This translates into CASQRAGYEQYF.

The chain uses TRBV18 and TRBJ2-5, with 7 bases matching TRBD1. Germline assignment: CDR1 KGHSH and CDR2 LQKENI. V gave up 2 bases and J gave up 2 bases; unmatched junction bases: 8. CDR3 length: 16 amino acids. DNA of the CDR3: TGTGCCAGCTCACCATCTAGAGGGACAGCTCAAGAGACCCAGTACTTC. This encodes CASSPSRGTAQETQYF.

This clonotype was seen at least ten times. V gene TRBV9 combines with J gene TRBJ2-5, with D perhaps TRBD2 (6 bases). V lost 0 bases, J lost 7 bases, and 10 bases lay in between. The CDR3 runs 13 residues. CDR1 is SGDLS, CDR2 YYNGEE, per germline. In DNA, the CDR3 is TGTGCCAGCAGCGTAGATATGGAGGGGACCCAGTACTTC. This translates into CASSVDMEGTQYF.

A few counts support this clonotype. CDR3 loop: CASSRAQEVGQPQHF. CDR3 nucleotides: TGTGCCAGCAGCCGAGCTCAGGAGGTTGGTCAGCCCCAGCATTTT. The chain couples TRBV4-2 to TRBJ1-5; no reliable D call. This CDR3 has 15 residues. The V gene's germline CDR1 is LGHNA and CDR2 YNFKEQ. The ends were cut back, 4 bases at V and 6 bases at J, with 16 bases in the middle.

This clonotype was detected only a few times. The chain uses TRBV11-2 and TRBJ2-7, with 12 bases that match TRBD2. The J segment lost 3 bases and the V segment lost 1 base, leaving 10 bases of the junction unmatched. Germline V lookup: CDR1 SGHAT, CDR2 FQNNGV. The CDR3 totals 18 residues. The CDR3 bases are TGTGCCAGCAGCTTAGTGGGGACTAGCGGGCCACTAGACTACGAGCAGTACTTC. This sequence encodes CASSLVGTSGPLDYEQYF.

This clonotype occurred many times. The chain couples TRBV6-5 to TRBJ2-2; D not resolved. CDR1 is MNHEY, CDR2 SVGAGI, per germline. V lost 2 bases and J 4 bases, leaving 8 bases between the germline ends. CDR3 length equals 14 residues. This CDR3 reads CASSYGGSTGELFF. CDR3 nucleotide sequence: TGTGCCAGCAGTTACGGTGGTAGCACCGGGGAGCTGTTTTTT.

The chain recombines TRBV12-3 or TRBV12-4 with TRBJ1-1, with 9 positions matching TRBD1. This CDR3 has 11 amino acids. With V trimmed by 5 bases and J by 10 bases, 2 bases remained unmatched. The chain's CDR3 is CASSTDRGAFF. In DNA form, the CDR3 reads TGTGCCAGCAGTACGGACAGGGGAGCTTTCTTT.

This clonotype was counted many times. The rearrangement joins TRBV24-1 to TRBJ2-2; maybe TRBD1 (6 bases). Germline CDR1 KGHDR, CDR2 SFDVKD. This CDR3 region has 13 residues. V gave up 8 bases and J gave up 5 bases, with 11 bases separating them. This CDR3 is CATTTGLTGELFF. CDR3 sequence (DNA): TGTGCCACCACCACAGGGTTAACCGGGGAGCTGTTTTTT.

As concerns this clonotype: A much larger clone sits a single nucleotide away, making a read error possible. This rearrangement joins TRBV5-1 to TRBJ1-3, with D possibly matching TRBD1 (5 bases). The V gene's germline CDR1 is SGHRS and CDR2 YFSETQ. There are 13 residues in the CDR3. The CDR3 is CAGSLGPGNTIYF. CDR3 sequence (DNA): TGCGCCGGCAGCTTGGGACCGGGAAACACCATATATTTT.

This clonotype was seen at least ten times. The chain uses TRBV20-1 and TRBJ1-5; D gene ambiguous. The CDR3 length is 13 residues. Germline V lookup: CDR1 DFQATT, CDR2 SNEGSKA (reference sequence). V was trimmed by 4 bases and J by 4 bases, leaving 11 bases between them. CDR3 nucleotides: TGCAGTGCTATCCCACAGCCTAATCAGCCCCAGCATTTT. Protein: CSAIPQPNQPQHF.

The rearrangement uses TRBV3-1 and TRBJ1-2; D is ambiguous. Trimming left V 2 bases short and J 4 bases short, with 11 bases between. In germline, CDR1 is LGHDT, CDR2 YNNKEL (reference sequence). The CDR3 spans 14 residues. CDR3 sequence reads: CASSQSGLAYGYTF. CDR3 sequence (DNA): TGTGCCAGCAGCCAAAGCGGGTTGGCCTATGGCTACACCTTC.

This clonotype was counted many times. CDR3 sequence (DNA): TGCGCCAGCAGCCGGCTTCAAGCCACCTACGAGCAGTACTTC. It codes for CASSRLQATYEQYF. This chain connects TRBV5-1 to TRBJ2-7; D unresolved. The CDR3 consists of 14 residues. Germline CDR1 reads SGHRS; CDR2 reads YFSETQ. Deletions cut 4 bases from V and 2 bases from J, with 13 bases between.

This chain links TRBV6-1 with TRBJ2-5, with 8 nucleotides matching TRBD2. V was clipped by 4 bases and J by 5 bases; unmatched bases: 21. The CDR3 is 19 residues long. Per germline, CDR1 MNHNS and CDR2 SASEGT. CDR3 nucleotide sequence: TGTGCCAGCAGTGGGATTGGGTTGGCGGGGGGACACCGGGGGGAGACCCAGTACTTC. Encoded protein: CASSGIGLAGGHRGETQYF.

This clonotype was observed a few times. This rearrangement joins TRBV4-1 to TRBJ2-7, with 11 bases matching TRBD2. Germline assignment: CDR1 MGHRA and CDR2 YSYEKL. J was trimmed by 2 bases and V by 5 bases; bases with no gene match: 5. CDR3 length: 15 residues. CDR3 in DNA: TGCGCCAGCAGCTTGACTAGCGGGGAGACCTACGAGCAGTACTTC. It yields the protein CASSLTSGETYEQYF.

V and J are TRBV10-1 and TRBJ2-2; D is tentatively TRBD1 or TRBD2 (5 bases each). V lost 7 bases and J 2 bases, leaving 11 bases between the germline ends. There are 14 residues in the CDR3. Germline V gene sequence: CDR1 WNHNN, CDR2 SYGVQD (reference sequence). The CDR3 spells CASTRDLNTGELFF. CDR3 bases: TGCGCCAGCACCCGGGACCTCAACACCGGGGAGCTGTTTTTT.

This clonotype was seen more than once but under ten times. V gene TRBV20-1 combines with J gene TRBJ2-2, with a possible D match to TRBD2 (5 bases). Germline V gene data show CDR1 as DFQATT and CDR2 as SNEGSKA (reference sequence). Trimming removed 6 bases from V and 4 bases from J, with 15 bases in between. The CDR3 contains 14 residues. The chain's CDR3 is CSAQISSGTGELFF. DNA for the CDR3: TGCAGTGCCCAAATTTCCAGCGGCACCGGGGAGCTGTTTTTT.

This clonotype was observed at least ten times. The CDR3 nucleotides read TGTGCCAGCAGCCAGCGGACAGAAACCTACGAGCAGTACTTC. Residues: CASSQRTETYEQYF. The chain uses TRBV13 and TRBJ2-7; TRBD1 might be the D (6 bases). Deletions cut 5 bases from V and 2 bases from J, with 13 bases between. This CDR3 has 14 residues. The germline V gene has CDR1 PRHDT and CDR2 FYEKMQ (reference sequence). Together with reference TRBV13 and TRBJ2-7, the CDR3 gives the full variable domain: AAGVIQSPRHLIKEKRETATLKCYPIPRHDTVYWYQQGPGQDPQFLISFYEKMQSDKGSIPDRFSAQQFSDYHSELNMSSLELGDSALYFCASSQRTETYEQYFGPGTRLTVT.

The chain is built from TRBV11-3 and TRBJ2-7, with D unresolved. Trimming took off 1 base at V and 7 bases at J, with 8 bases between the two ends. Germline V gives CDR1 SGHNT, CDR2 YENEEA. The CDR3 spans 12 residues. CDR3 sequence: CASSLVPNEQYF. The CDR3 coding sequence is TGTGCCAGCAGCTTAGTGCCTAATGAGCAGTACTTC.

This clonotype was found a few times. The gene calls are TRBV11-1 and TRBJ1-1; maybe TRBD1 (5 bases). In germline, CDR1 is SGHAT, CDR2 FQDESV (reference sequence). This CDR3 is 17 amino acids long. Trimming shortened V by 5 bases and J by 1 base, and 20 bases separated the two germline ends. The chain's CDR3 is CASSPRPRDSRNTEAFF. Written as DNA, the CDR3 is TGTGCCAGCAGCCCTCGTCCCCGGGACTCCCGGAACACTGAAGCTTTCTTT.

This clonotype was seen many times. This sequence joins TRBV5-1 and TRBJ1-5; D gene unclear. The CDR3 is 20 amino acids. The germline V and J ends were trimmed by 0 bases and 2 bases, with 24 bases remaining between them. Germline CDR1 reads SGHRS; CDR2 reads YFSETQ. The CDR3 DNA sequence: TGCGCCAGCAGCTTGGCCGACTCAGGAATCTCGGGGTATCGCAATCAGCCCCAGCATTTT. It is translated as CASSLADSGISGYRNQPQHF.

This clonotype was detected many times. Mismatch with germline at one junction end may stem from a read error. The V gene is TRBV20-1, the J gene TRBJ2-7; D might be TRBD2 (5 bases). Germline loops: CDR1 DFQATT, CDR2 SNEGSKA (reference sequence). This CDR3 has 9 residues. For the CDR3, the DNA is TGCAGTGCTAGAAAGCGGCCCCCCTTC. It translates to CSARKRPPF.

This clonotype was seen at least ten times. The V and J genes are TRBV28 and TRBJ1-3; D unresolved. CDR3 length: 16 residues. V was clipped by 5 bases and J by 6 bases, with 20 bases between them. From germline, CDR1 is MDHEN and CDR2 SYDVKM. The CDR3 DNA sequence: TGTGCCAGCAGTATCCACCGAGGGTCGCAACAAAACACCATATATTTT. Protein: CASSIHRGSQQNTIYF.

This clonotype was recorded at least ten times. This chain uses TRBV19 with TRBJ2-7; 7 bases are a match to TRBD1. CDR1 and CDR2 from the germline V gene are LNHDA and SQIVND (reference sequence). The CDR3 consists of 16 residues. V gave up 1 base and J gave up 4 bases; unmatched junction bases: 10. The CDR3 DNA reads TGTGCCAGTAGTATAGGGACCCCGGGACAGCCTTACGAGCAGTACTTC. This sequence encodes CASSIGTPGQPYEQYF.